This T cell receptor (beta chain) was sequenced for a study of blood T cells in healthy people across ages. Study outcomes and limitations: Diversity was higher, and naive CD4+ cells more numerous, in long-lived donors than in aged donors.

The CDR3 runs to 16 residues. Trimming removed 0 bases from V and 6 bases from J; junction bases left unmatched: 11. Germline CDR1 and CDR2: SGHRS and YFSETQ. This clonotype was seen at least ten times. The antigen remains undetermined. For the second PCR, which ran for about 7 to 11 cycles, a sample-barcoded 5' primer and a J-beta primer mix were used. TCRdb passed the 5' RACE reads through MiXCR, listing each CDR3 protein once. Of 500,000 to 650,000 distinct CDR3 sequences in the sample, about a quarter are singletons; the top ten hold approximately 3.3%. The sample also formed part of further work on T cells of mothers and their children.

The rearrangement links TRBV5-1 to TRBJ1-1, with 7 nucleotides matching TRBD1. Source material: blood. This clonotype originated in a boy between 2 and 15 years old in good health. CDR3 DNA sequence: TGCGCCAGCAGCTTGGCCCGTTCGACAGGGAGATCTGAAGCTTTCTTT. Translating it yields CASSLARSTGRSEAFF.